These T cell receptor beta chains were read from a single sample in a study of T-cell reconstitution after alpha-beta-depleted transplantation in children. TCRdb processed the PCR reads anew with MiXCR; each CDR3 protein has one entry. This table has approximately 190,000 distinct CDR3 sequences, around 5.9% appearing once. Sequenced material: PBMCs, taken before TCRalphabeta/CD19-depleted stem cell transplant. The source is a girl under two years old with combined immunodeficiency, due to receive a stem cell transplant. Each CDR3 is given with its conserved first and last residue. The D gene is left open where the match is weak. The size entry is marked missing in some rows and otherwise reads once, few, many or a size class.

>TRBV7-9|many|.|TRBJ2-7
CASSLEATYEQYF
TGTGCCAGCAGCTTAGAGGCTACCTACGAGCAGTACTTC
>TRBV29-1|many|.|TRBJ1-3
CSVEEAGPGNTIYF
TGCAGCGTTGAAGAAGCAGGGCCTGGAAACACCATATATTTT
>TRBV7-2|few|TRBD2|TRBJ2-7
CASSFAGTSYEQYF
TGTGCCAGCAGCTTCGCCGGGACTAGCTACGAGCAGTACTTC
>TRBV12-3/TRBV12-4|few|.|TRBJ2-3
CASSPWDGLTDTQYF
TGTGCCAGCAGTCCCTGGGACGGACTCACAGATACGCAGTATTTT
>TRBV4-3|many|.|TRBJ2-7
CASSQMGRGSYEQYF
TGCGCCAGCAGCCAGATGGGTAGGGGCTCCTACGAGCAGTACTTC
>TRBV7-9|.|.|TRBJ2-3
CASSTVGAADTQYF
TGTGCCAGCAGCACCGTTGGGGCAGCAGATACGCAGTATTTT
>TRBV20-1|many|TRBD2|TRBJ2-7
CSASEAGAGGEQYF
TGCAGTGCTAGCGAAGCGGGGGCCGGCGGCGAGCAGTACTTC
>TRBV9|many|TRBD1|TRBJ2-3
CASSGTGMADTQYF
TGTGCCAGCAGCGGGACAGGGATGGCAGATACGCAGTATTTT
>TRBV29-1|many|TRBD2|TRBJ2-1
CSVDGSVRTSADNEQFF
TGCAGCGTTGACGGCAGCGTCAGGACTAGCGCTGACAATGAGCAGTTCTTC
>TRBV7-9|many|.|TRBJ1-1
CASSTPDGVAFF
TGTGCCAGCAGCACCCCGGACGGGGTAGCTTTCTTT
>TRBV13|.|.|TRBJ2-3
CASSSLTLSTDTQYF
TGTGCCAGCAGCTCCTTAACCTTAAGCACAGATACGCAGTATTTT
>TRBV20-1|many|.|TRBJ2-3
CSAHDRPLFTDTQYF
TGCAGTGCCCATGACAGGCCTTTATTCACAGATACGCAGTATTTT
>TRBV5-1|many|.|TRBJ1-5
CASSLHPADQPQHF
TGCGCCAGCAGCCTCCACCCAGCGGACCAGCCCCAGCATTTT
>TRBV7-2|few|.|TRBJ2-5
CASSLVGPGETQYF
TGTGCCAGCAGCTTAGTGGGCCCTGGCGAGACCCAGTACTTC
>TRBV6-5|many|.|TRBJ2-7
CASSSPLLVSRNEQYF
TGTGCCAGCAGTTCCCCACTTCTAGTATCCCGAAACGAGCAGTACTTC
>TRBV9|many|TRBD2|TRBJ2-7
CASSVYSGIPYEQYF
TGTGCCAGCAGCGTGTATAGCGGGATCCCCTACGAGCAGTACTTC
>TRBV6-1|many|.|TRBJ2-7
CASSTLSRYEQYF
TGTGCCAGCTCAACGCTGTCACGCTACGAGCAGTACTTC
>TRBV5-1|many|.|TRBJ2-7
CASSGIDRYEQYF
TGCGCCAGCAGCGGAATCGACAGGTACGAGCAGTACTTC
>TRBV5-1|.|.|TRBJ2-1
CASSLDRSRDHNEQFF
TGCGCCAGCAGCTTGGATCGGTCTAGAGACCACAATGAGCAGTTCTTC
>TRBV7-9|many|TRBD1|TRBJ1-4
CASSFGTGGGKLFF
TGTGCCAGCAGCTTTGGGACAGGAGGCGGAAAACTGTTTTTT
>TRBV4-3|few|TRBD1|TRBJ2-3
CASRRDRATDTQYF
TGCGCCAGCAGACGGGACAGGGCCACAGATACGCAGTATTTT
>TRBV7-6|many|.|TRBJ1-2
CASSLLGTGGYTF
TGTGCCAGCAGCTTGTTAGGCACCGGTGGCTACACCTTC